This is a list of T cell receptor beta chains from one sample in a study of blood T cell repertoires in COVID-19. The method was immunoSEQ multiplex PCR; TCRdb's version includes in-frame clones alone and lacks a portion of them. The sample shows more than 70,000 clones, about 76% of them seen only once. The sequencing sample was made of peripheral blood. All receptors come from a human donor in a cohort sampled during active COVID-19. CDR3s include the opening cysteine and the closing phenylalanine or tryptophan. A D gene is named only where the DNA matches it firmly. Size tells how often a clone was seen (once, few, many) or the class of an expanded clone, and some rows leave it out.

d_call j_call v_call cdr3_length clone_size cdr3_aa cdr3_nt
TRBD1 TRBJ1-2 TRBV2 14 - CASSAETGAGGYTF TGTGCCAGCAGTGCCGAGACAGGGGCCGGAGGCTACACCTTC
- TRBJ1-4 TRBV2 14 - CASSEKTGSEKLFF TGTGCCAGCAGTGAAAAGACAGGTTCTGAAAAACTGTTTTTT
TRBD2 TRBJ2-3 TRBV19 17 - CASSRWTSGSGTDTQYF TGTGCCAGTAGTAGATGGACTAGCGGGAGTGGCACAGATACGCAGTATTTT
TRBD1 TRBJ2-2 TRBV5-1 16 - CASSLGTGDGTGELFF TGCGCCAGCAGCTTGGGGACAGGGGATGGCACCGGGGAGCTGTTTTTT
TRBD2 TRBJ2-7 TRBV11-2 15 - CASSQLRAGGPEQYF TGTGCCAGCAGCCAACTTCGGGCGGGAGGGCCGGAGCAGTACTTC
- TRBJ2-1 TRBV27 17 once CASSARAGGSTYNEQFF TGTGCCAGCAGTGCCCGGGCAGGGGGGTCTACCTACAATGAGCAGTTCTTC
- TRBJ2-5 TRBV19 15 once CASSPNRPGQETQYF TGTGCCAGTAGCCCTAACCGTCCGGGCCAAGAGACCCAGTACTTC
TRBD1 TRBJ1-2 TRBV5-1 15 - CASSPTGTGEGGYTF TGCGCCAGCAGCCCCACCGGGACAGGGGAAGGTGGCTACACCTTC
TRBD1 TRBJ1-4 TRBV5-1 15 - CASSLGDRGYEKLFF TGCGCCAGCAGCTTGGGGGACAGGGGTTATGAAAAACTGTTTTTT
- TRBJ2-7 TRBV18 14 - CASSSRGQSVEQYF TGTGCCAGCTCATCCCGGGGACAATCCGTCGAGCAGTACTTC
TRBD2 TRBJ2-7 TRBV5-1 16 - CASSLVPAGASYEQYF TGCGCCAGCAGCTTGGTTCCCGCGGGAGCCTCCTACGAGCAGTACTTC
- TRBJ1-1 TRBV30 15 - CAWSGTTGSNTEAFF TGTGCCTGGAGTGGCACCACAGGGTCGAACACTGAAGCTTTCTTT
- TRBJ2-3 TRBV3-1/TRBV3-2 13 - CASSPVIADTQYF TGTGCCAGCAGCCCGGTTATAGCGGATACGCAGTATTTT
TRBD1 TRBJ2-5 TRBV5-4 15 - CASSPGQVNQETQYF TGTGCCAGCAGCCCTGGACAGGTCAACCAAGAGACCCAGTACTTC
- TRBJ2-5 TRBV6-5 13 - CASSPRVQETQYF TGTGCCAGCAGTCCCCGGGTGCAAGAGACCCAGTACTTC
TRBD2 TRBJ2-3 TRBV5-1 16 - CASSLSGGELSDTQYF TGCGCCAGCAGCTTGTCTGGGGGGGAGCTCTCGGATACGCAGTATTTT
TRBD2 TRBJ2-7 TRBV5-1 15 - CASSLTSGSLYEQYF TGCGCCAGCAGCTTGACTAGCGGGAGCCTCTACGAGCAGTACTTC
- TRBJ2-5 TRBV5-1 14 - CASSLVSSQETQYF TGCGCCAGCAGCTTGGTGTCTTCTCAAGAGACCCAGTACTTC
- TRBJ2-7 TRBV9 15 few CASSVQSGPVYEQYF TGTGCCAGCAGCGTCCAATCAGGGCCCGTCTACGAGCAGTACTTC
- TRBJ1-2 TRBV19 14 - CASTKDSPNYGYTF TGTGCCAGTACCAAGGACAGCCCTAACTATGGCTACACCTTC
- TRBJ2-1 TRBV29-1 13 - CSVVRVAYNEQFF TGCAGCGTTGTCAGGGTGGCCTACAATGAGCAGTTCTTC